Following are 23 T cell receptor beta chains from one sample sequenced in a study of cytomegalovirus exposure and HLA in healthy donors. The PCR was carried out with 60 Vbeta primers and 13 Jbeta primers. Produced via immunoSEQ multiplex PCR; TCRdb's table is partial and in-frame only. The table includes approximately 160,000 clones, approximately 80% detected once. Sequencing was carried out using PBMCs. The receptors were gathered from a woman aged 30 to 39 in good health and CMV-seronegative.

V usage is TRBV27 and J usage is TRBJ2-1, with 9 nucleotides matching TRBD2. The ends lost 5 bases at V and 8 bases at J; junction bases unmatched: 13. CDR3 length: 16 residues. The germline V gene has CDR1 MNHEY and CDR2 SMNVEV (reference sequence). Written as DNA, the CDR3 is TGTGCCAGCAGTAAATTCGATCTAGCGGGAACCTATGAGCAGTTCTTC. Its protein product is CASSKFDLAGTYEQFF.

This sequence joins TRBV5-1 and TRBJ2-3, with 11 bases aligning to TRBD2. This CDR3 region has 17 residues. Unmatched junction bases numbered 14, after V lost 7 bases and J lost 4 bases. Germline CDR1 reads SGHRS; CDR2 reads YFSETQ. Here the CDR3 reads CASGPTIAGGRADTQYF. The DNA for the CDR3 is TGCGCCAGCGGCCCGACGATAGCGGGAGGGCGGGCAGATACGCAGTATTTT.

Only one count was recorded for this clone. The chain links TRBV30 to TRBJ1-1, with D possibly being TRBD1 (5 bases). CDR3 length equals 13 residues. V was clipped by 3 bases and J by 4 bases, with 12 bases between them. Germline-derived CDR1 and CDR2 are GTSNPN and SVGIG (reference sequence). The CDR3 loop reads CAWRLGRSTEAFF. CDR3 DNA sequence: TGTGCCTGGAGATTGGGGCGGAGCACTGAAGCTTTCTTT.

The rearrangement links TRBV6-1 to TRBJ1-3, with no clear D. Per germline, CDR1 MNHNS and CDR2 SASEGT. Trimming shortened V by 0 bases and J by 9 bases, and 9 bases separated the two germline ends. The CDR3 has 13 amino acids. CDR3 in DNA: TGTGCCAGCAGTGAAGCTACAGTAACCACCATATATTTT. Translating it yields CASSEATVTTIYF.

The chain joins TRBV9 to TRBJ2-7; D is possibly TRBD1 (6 bases). This CDR3 spans 18 amino acids. From germline, CDR1 is SGDLS and CDR2 YYNGEE. V was shortened by 0 bases and J by 3 bases, with 22 bases between the two germline ends. The CDR3: CASSVGHTTGIGFYEQYF. The CDR3 DNA is TGTGCCAGCAGCGTAGGCCACACTACAGGGATAGGTTTCTACGAGCAGTACTTC.

Of note for this clone: The same CDR3 is also encoded by other DNA sequences in this sample. V is TRBV4-1 and J is TRBJ1-5; D is uncertain. The V gene lost 6 bases and the J gene lost 3 bases, with 12 bases spanning the gap. Germline loops: CDR1 MGHRA, CDR2 YSYEKL. The CDR3 has 14 residues. CDR3 amino acids: CASRATGFNQPQHF. The CDR3 coding sequence is TGCGCCAGCAGGGCAACGGGTTTCAATCAGCCCCAGCATTTT.

The rearrangement joins TRBV7-3 to TRBJ2-7, with TRBD2 matching over 11 bases. V lost 3 bases, J lost 4 bases, and 14 bases stayed unmatched. From germline, CDR1 is SGHTA and CDR2 FQGTGA. This CDR3 region has 18 residues. CDR3 nucleotides: TGTGCCAGCAGCTTGACCTCCCGAACTAGCGGGAGTCGGTACGAGCAGTACTTC. This translates into CASSLTSRTSGSRYEQYF. Using reference TRBV7-3 and TRBJ2-7 for the parts outside the CDR3, the full variable domain is GAGVSQTPSNKVTEKGKYVELRCDPISGHTALYWYRQSLGQGPEFLIYFQGTGAADDSGLPNDRFFAVRPEGSVSTLKIQRTERGDSAVYLCASSLTSRTSGSRYEQYFGPGTRLTVT.

The chain joins TRBV5-6 to TRBJ1-5; 9 nucleotides match TRBD1. The CDR3 contains 16 residues. V shed 0 bases and J 7 bases; nucleotides not matched to a gene: 8. Germline V gene lookup returns CDR1 SGHDT and CDR2 YYEEEE. For the CDR3, the DNA is TGTGCCAGCAGCTTGGGTCCACAGGGGGCAGGCCAGCCCCAGCATTTT. It is translated as CASSLGPQGAGQPQHF.

The genes are TRBV28 and TRBJ2-4; D may be TRBD2 (5 bases). This CDR3 has 12 residues. Germline V lookup: CDR1 MDHEN, CDR2 SYDVKM. The V end was cut by 4 bases, the J end by 11 bases, with 12 bases between. In nucleotides, the CDR3 is TGTGCCAGCAGTTCTACGGCGAGGGTTCAGTACTTC. Translation: CASSSTARVQYF.

This clone was picked up a small number of times. The V call is TRBV4-3, the J call TRBJ2-2; 11 bases map to TRBD2. Germline V CDR1 and CDR2: LGHNA, YSLEER. Trimming removed 3 bases from V and 2 bases from J; junction bases left unmatched: 8. The CDR3 spans 18 residues. CDR3 sequence: CASSQDPGLADNTGELFF. CDR3 bases: TGCGCCAGCAGCCAGGATCCGGGACTAGCGGATAACACCGGGGAGCTGTTTTTT.

The rearrangement links TRBV5-1 to TRBJ2-1; 7 nucleotides match TRBD1. CDR1 SGHRS and CDR2 YFSETQ come from the germline V gene. J gave up 4 bases and V 4 bases, and 8 bases lay outside the gene matches. The CDR3 has 15 amino acids. The CDR3 here is CASSLTGTEYNEQFF. CDR3 nucleotides: TGCGCCAGCAGCCTAACCGGGACAGAGTACAATGAGCAGTTCTTC.

The V and J genes are TRBV29-1 and TRBJ2-1, with TRBD1 matching over 10 bases. The CDR3 runs to 15 residues. Trimming took 8 bases from V and 2 from J; bases not matched to a gene: 9. Germline lookup yields CDR1 SQVTM and CDR2 ANQGSEA. CDR3 DNA sequence: TGCAGCATCACTCCGGACAGGGGGACCTACAATGAGCAGTTCTTC. It specifies CSITPDRGTYNEQFF.

The chain combines TRBV2 with TRBJ2-7, with TRBD1 as a possible D gene (6 bases). The CDR3 totals 15 residues. Germline V gene lookup returns CDR1 SNHLY and CDR2 FYNNEI. Trimming took 7 bases from V and 2 from J, leaving 18 bases between them. This CDR3 reads CASKVGTGSTYEQYF. The CDR3 coding sequence is TGTGCCAGCAAGGTGGGCACAGGGTCAACCTACGAGCAGTACTTC.

J is TRBJ1-4 and V is TRBV19, with TRBD1 matching 7 bases. V lost 6 bases, J lost 8 bases, and 9 bases stayed unmatched. The CDR3 extends over 14 amino acids. Germline-derived CDR1 and CDR2 are LNHDA and SQIVND (reference sequence). The CDR3 sequence is CASRIRQGREKLFF. The DNA for the CDR3 is TGTGCCAGTAGGATACGACAGGGACGGGAAAAACTGTTTTTT.

This clone was seen only a few times. This chain connects TRBV7-8 to TRBJ2-7, with D uncertain. CDR3 length: 16 amino acids. CDR1 SGHVS and CDR2 FQNEAQ come from the germline V gene. V dropped 7 bases and J dropped 4 bases, with 23 bases sitting between them. This CDR3 is CASTILSRNSGYEQYF. The DNA of the CDR3 is TGTGCCAGCACCATACTATCTCGCAACTCTGGGTACGAGCAGTACTTC.

The table lists this clone with a count of one. J is TRBJ1-5 and V is TRBV19; D is ambiguous. The germline gives CDR1 LNHDA, CDR2 SQIVND (reference sequence). V gave up 3 bases and J gave up 0 bases, with 9 bases separating them. The CDR3 extends over 15 amino acids. The CDR3 loop reads CASSIEGHSNQPQHF. CDR3 nucleotide sequence: TGTGCCAGTAGTATCGAGGGTCATAGCAATCAGCCCCAGCATTTT.

The genes are TRBV6-5 and TRBJ2-5, with D possibly being TRBD2 (5 bases). Matching the DNA end better, TRBJ2-7 makes the J call doubtful. There are 15 residues in the CDR3. The V gene's germline CDR1 is MNHEY and CDR2 SVGAGI. The CDR3 region has the DNA TGTGCCAGCAGAGGGTTAGCGCAAGCCACCTACGAGCAGTACTTC. Its translation is CASRGLAQATYEQYF.

The chain joins TRBV6-1 to TRBJ2-3; 7 bases agree with TRBD2. The V gene's germline CDR1 is MNHNS and CDR2 SASEGT. This CDR3 has 18 amino acids. With V trimmed by 1 base and J by 0 bases, 10 bases remained unmatched. CDR3 loop: CASSEVYGGTRSTDTQYF. In DNA, the CDR3 is TGTGCCAGCAGTGAAGTATACGGGGGGACCCGCAGCACAGATACGCAGTATTTT.

The chain employs TRBV15 and TRBJ2-2, with D tentatively TRBD1 (6 bases). This CDR3 has 14 amino acids. V gave up 1 base and J gave up 7 bases, with 10 bases separating them. Germline CDR1 and CDR2: LNHNV and YYDKDF (reference sequence). In DNA form, the CDR3 reads TGTGCCACCAGCAGAGGGACAGCCATCGGGGAGCTGTTTTTT. It yields the protein CATSRGTAIGELFF.

CDR3 coding DNA: TGTGCCAGCAGCGCAGACAGGGGTGGAACTGAAGCTTTCTTT. Residues: CASSADRGGTEAFF. The chain uses TRBV9 and TRBJ1-1; TRBD1 aligns across 8 bases. CDR3 length: 14 residues. Germline assignment: CDR1 SGDLS and CDR2 YYNGEE. Trimming cost V 3 bases and J 5 bases; bases outside gene matches: 6.

The chain carries TRBV15 and TRBJ1-5; D perhaps matches TRBD1 (5 bases). CDR3 length equals 14 residues. The germline V gene encodes CDR1 LNHNV and CDR2 YYDKDF (reference sequence). The ends were cut back, 2 bases at V and 2 bases at J, with 7 bases in the middle. In DNA form, the CDR3 reads TGTGCCACCAGCAGATGGGGGGGCAATCAGCCCCAGCATTTT. It codes for CATSRWGGNQPQHF.

The J gene is TRBJ2-1, the V gene TRBV4-3, with TRBD2 matching 7 bases. V was pared by 1 base and J by 9 bases, with 12 bases of the junction left unmatched. This CDR3 comprises 16 residues. CDR1 and CDR2 (germline): LGHNA, YSLEER. CDR3: CASSQGWGRAFSEQFF. The CDR3 nucleotides read TGCGCCAGCAGCCAAGGATGGGGGAGGGCCTTCAGTGAGCAGTTCTTC.

The genes are TRBV30 and TRBJ1-2; D might be TRBD1 (6 bases). Germline V gene data show CDR1 as GTSNPN and CDR2 as SVGIG (reference sequence). The CDR3 totals 13 residues. Trimming shortened V by 4 bases and J by 5 bases, and 14 bases separated the two germline ends. CDR3 loop: CAWTGVGWYGYTF. In DNA form, the CDR3 reads TGTGCCTGGACAGGGGTGGGATGGTATGGCTACACCTTC.